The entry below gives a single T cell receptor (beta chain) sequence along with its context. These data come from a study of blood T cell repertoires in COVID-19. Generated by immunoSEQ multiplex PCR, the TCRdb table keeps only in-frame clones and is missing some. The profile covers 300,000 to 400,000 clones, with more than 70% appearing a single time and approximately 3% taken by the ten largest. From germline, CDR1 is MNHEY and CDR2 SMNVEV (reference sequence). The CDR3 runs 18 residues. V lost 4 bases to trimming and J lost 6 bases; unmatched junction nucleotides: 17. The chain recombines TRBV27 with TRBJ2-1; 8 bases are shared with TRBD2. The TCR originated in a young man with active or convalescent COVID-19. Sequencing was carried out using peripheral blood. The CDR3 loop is CASSSVLAAHPRGNEQFF. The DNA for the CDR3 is TGTGCCAGCAGTTCTGTACTAGCGGCCCACCCAAGGGGCAATGAGCAGTTCTTC.